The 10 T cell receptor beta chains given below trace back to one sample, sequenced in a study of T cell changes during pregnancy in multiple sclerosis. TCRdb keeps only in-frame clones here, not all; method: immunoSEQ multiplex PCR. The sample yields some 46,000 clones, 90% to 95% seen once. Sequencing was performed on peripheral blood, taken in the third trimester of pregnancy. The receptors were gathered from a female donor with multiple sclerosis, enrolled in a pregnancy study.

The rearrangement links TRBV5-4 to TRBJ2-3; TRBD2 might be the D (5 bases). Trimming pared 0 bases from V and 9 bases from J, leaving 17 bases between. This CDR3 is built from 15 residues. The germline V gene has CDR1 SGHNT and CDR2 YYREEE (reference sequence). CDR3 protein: CASSLAGVVTGTQYF. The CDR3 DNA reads TGTGCCAGCAGCTTGGCCGGGGTGGTGACGGGCACGCAGTATTTT. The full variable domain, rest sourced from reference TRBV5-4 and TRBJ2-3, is ETGVTQSPTHLIKTRGQQVTLRCSSQSGHNTVSWYQQALGQGPQFIFQYYREEENGRGNFPPRFSGLQFPNYSSELNVNALELDDSALYLCASSLAGVVTGTQYFGPGTRLTVL.

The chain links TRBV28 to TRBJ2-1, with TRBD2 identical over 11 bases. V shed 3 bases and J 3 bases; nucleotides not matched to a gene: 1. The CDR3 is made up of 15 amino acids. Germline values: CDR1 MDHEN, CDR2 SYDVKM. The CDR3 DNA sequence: TGTGCCAGCAGTTTCCTAGCGGGAGGCTACAATGAGCAGTTCTTC. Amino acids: CASSFLAGGYNEQFF.

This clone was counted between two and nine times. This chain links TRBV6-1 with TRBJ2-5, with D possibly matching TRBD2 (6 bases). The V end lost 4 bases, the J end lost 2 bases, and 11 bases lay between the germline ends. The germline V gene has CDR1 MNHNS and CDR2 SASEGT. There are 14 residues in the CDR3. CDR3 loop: CASSGGAGQETQYF. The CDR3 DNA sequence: TGTGCCAGCAGTGGCGGGGCGGGACAAGAGACCCAGTACTTC.

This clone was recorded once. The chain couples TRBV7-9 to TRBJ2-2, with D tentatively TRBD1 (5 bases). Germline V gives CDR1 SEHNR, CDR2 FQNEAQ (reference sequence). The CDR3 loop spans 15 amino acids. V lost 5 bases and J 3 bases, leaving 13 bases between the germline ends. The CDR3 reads CASSMTERHTGELFF. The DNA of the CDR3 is TGTGCCAGCAGCATGACAGAGCGACACACCGGGGAGCTGTTTTTT.

The CDR3, as DNA: TGTGCCAGCAGTGAATACAGGGCCTCCTACGAGCAGTACTTC. Its protein product is CASSEYRASYEQYF. The chain links TRBV25-1 to TRBJ2-7; tentatively, D is TRBD1 (5 bases). The V and J ends lost 0 bases and 0 bases respectively, with 6 bases between them. This CDR3 contains 14 residues. CDR1 and CDR2 from the germline V gene are MGHDK and SYGVNS.

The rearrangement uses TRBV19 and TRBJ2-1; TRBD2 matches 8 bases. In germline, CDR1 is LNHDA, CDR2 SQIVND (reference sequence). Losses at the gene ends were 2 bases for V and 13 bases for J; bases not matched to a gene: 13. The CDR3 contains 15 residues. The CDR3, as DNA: TGTGCCAGTAGTATACTCGGGACTAGGATGTTTAAACAGTTCTTC. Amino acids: CASSILGTRMFKQFF.

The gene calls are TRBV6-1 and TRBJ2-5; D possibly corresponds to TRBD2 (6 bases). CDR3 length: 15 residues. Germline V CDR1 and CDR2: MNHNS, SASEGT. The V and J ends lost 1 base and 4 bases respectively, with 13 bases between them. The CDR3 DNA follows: TGTGCCAGCAGTGAAGGTGGTGGGGACTTAGAGACCCAGTACTTC. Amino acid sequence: CASSEGGGDLETQYF.

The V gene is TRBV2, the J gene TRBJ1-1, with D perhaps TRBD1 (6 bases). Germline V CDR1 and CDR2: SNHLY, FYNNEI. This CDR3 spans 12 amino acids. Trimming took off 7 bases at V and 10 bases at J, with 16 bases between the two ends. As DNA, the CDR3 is TGTGCCAGCACCGAGACAGGTCGCGGAGCTTTCTTT. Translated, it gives CASTETGRGAFF.

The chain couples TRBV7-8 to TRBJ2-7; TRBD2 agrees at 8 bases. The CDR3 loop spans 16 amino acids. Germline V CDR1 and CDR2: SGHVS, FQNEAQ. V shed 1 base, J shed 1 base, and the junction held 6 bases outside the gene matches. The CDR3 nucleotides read TGTGCCAGCAGCTTAGTTCGGGGGGGCGCGTCCTACGAGCAGTACTTC. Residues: CASSLVRGGASYEQYF.

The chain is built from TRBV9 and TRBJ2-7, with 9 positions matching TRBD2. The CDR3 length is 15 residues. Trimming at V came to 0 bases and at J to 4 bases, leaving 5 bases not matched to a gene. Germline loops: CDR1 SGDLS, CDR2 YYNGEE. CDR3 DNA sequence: TGTGCCAGCAGCGTAGAGAGCGGGAGGTCATACGAGCAGTACTTC. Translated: CASSVESGRSYEQYF.